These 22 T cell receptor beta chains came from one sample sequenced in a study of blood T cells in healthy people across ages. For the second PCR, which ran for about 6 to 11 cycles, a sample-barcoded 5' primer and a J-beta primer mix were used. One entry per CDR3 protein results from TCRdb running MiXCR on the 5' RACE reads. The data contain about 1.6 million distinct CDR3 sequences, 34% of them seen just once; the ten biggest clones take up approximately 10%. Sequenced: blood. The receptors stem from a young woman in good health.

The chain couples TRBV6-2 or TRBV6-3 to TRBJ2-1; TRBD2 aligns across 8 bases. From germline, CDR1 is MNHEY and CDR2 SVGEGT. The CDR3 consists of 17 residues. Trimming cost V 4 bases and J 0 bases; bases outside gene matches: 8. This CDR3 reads CASSSTPGGSSYNEQFF. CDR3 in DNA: TGTGCCAGCAGTTCCACACCGGGGGGGAGCTCCTACAATGAGCAGTTCTTC.

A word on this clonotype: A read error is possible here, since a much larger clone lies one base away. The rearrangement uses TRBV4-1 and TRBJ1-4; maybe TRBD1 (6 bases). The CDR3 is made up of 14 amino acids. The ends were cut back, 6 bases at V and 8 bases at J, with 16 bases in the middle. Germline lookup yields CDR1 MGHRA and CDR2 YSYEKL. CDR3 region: CASRARQVVEKLFF. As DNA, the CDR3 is TGCGCCAGCAGGGCCAGACAGGTGGTGGAAAAACTGTTTTTT.

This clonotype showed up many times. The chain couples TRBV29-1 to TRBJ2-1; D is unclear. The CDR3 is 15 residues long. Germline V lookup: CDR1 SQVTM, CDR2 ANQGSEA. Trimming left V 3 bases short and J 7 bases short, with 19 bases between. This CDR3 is CSVEFWQNPGNEQFF. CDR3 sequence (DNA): TGCAGCGTTGAGTTTTGGCAGAACCCTGGGAATGAGCAGTTCTTC.

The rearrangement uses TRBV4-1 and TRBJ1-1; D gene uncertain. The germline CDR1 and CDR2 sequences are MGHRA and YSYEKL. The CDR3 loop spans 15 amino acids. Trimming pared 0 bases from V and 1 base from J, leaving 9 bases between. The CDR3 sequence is CASSQDSHANTEAFF. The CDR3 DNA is TGCGCCAGCAGCCAAGATAGCCACGCGAACACTGAAGCTTTCTTT.

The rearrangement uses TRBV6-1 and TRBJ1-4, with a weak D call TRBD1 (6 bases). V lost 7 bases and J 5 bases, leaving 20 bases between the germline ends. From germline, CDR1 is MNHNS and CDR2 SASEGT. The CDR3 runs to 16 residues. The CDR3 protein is CASKTGGQPRNEKLFF. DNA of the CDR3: TGTGCCAGCAAAACCGGGGGCCAGCCCAGAAATGAAAAACTGTTTTTT.

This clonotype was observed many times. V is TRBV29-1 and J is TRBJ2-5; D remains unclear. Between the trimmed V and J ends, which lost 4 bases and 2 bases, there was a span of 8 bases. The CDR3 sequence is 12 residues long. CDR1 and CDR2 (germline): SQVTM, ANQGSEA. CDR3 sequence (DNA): TGCAGCGTTGGGCAGACACAAGAGACCCAGTACTTC. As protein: CSVGQTQETQYF.

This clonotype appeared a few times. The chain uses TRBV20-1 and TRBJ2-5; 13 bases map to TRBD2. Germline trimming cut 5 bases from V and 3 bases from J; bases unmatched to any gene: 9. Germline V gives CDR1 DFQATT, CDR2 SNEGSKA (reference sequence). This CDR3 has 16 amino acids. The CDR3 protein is CSAPPRGTSGKETQYF. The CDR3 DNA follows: TGCAGTGCTCCCCCCCGTGGGACTAGCGGGAAAGAGACCCAGTACTTC.

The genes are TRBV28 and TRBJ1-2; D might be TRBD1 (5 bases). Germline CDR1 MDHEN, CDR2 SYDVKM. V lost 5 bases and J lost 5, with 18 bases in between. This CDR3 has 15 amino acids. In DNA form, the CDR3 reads TGTGCCAGCAGTGCCGAGAGGGGAGGGTCGTATGGCTACACCTTC. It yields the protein CASSAERGGSYGYTF.

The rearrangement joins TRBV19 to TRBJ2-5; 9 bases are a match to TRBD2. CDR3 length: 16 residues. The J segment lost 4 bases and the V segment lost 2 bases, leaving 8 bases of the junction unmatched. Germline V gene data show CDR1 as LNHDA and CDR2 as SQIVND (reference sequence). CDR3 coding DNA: TGTGCCAGTAGTATAATAGCGGGAGAAGGTTCAGAGACCCAGTACTTC. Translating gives CASSIIAGEGSETQYF.

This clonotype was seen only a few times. CDR3 loop: CSGPTSGGPSTDTQYF. The CDR3 nucleotides read TGCAGTGGACCGACTAGCGGGGGACCCAGCACAGATACGCAGTATTTT. The V and J genes are TRBV20-1 and TRBJ2-3; 12 bases line up with TRBD2. V shed 7 bases, J shed 0 bases, and the junction held 8 bases outside the gene matches. CDR3 length: 16 residues. Germline CDR1 DFQATT, CDR2 SNEGSKA (reference sequence).

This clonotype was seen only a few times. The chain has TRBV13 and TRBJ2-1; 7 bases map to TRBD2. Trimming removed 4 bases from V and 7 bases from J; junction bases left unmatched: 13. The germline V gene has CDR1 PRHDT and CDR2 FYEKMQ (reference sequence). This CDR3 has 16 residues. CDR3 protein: CASSSSLGGSGNEQFF. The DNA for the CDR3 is TGTGCCAGCAGCTCCTCCTTGGGGGGGTCGGGGAATGAGCAGTTCTTC.

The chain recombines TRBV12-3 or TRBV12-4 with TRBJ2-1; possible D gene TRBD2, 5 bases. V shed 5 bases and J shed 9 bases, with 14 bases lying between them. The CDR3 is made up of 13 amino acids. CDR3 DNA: TGTGCCAGCAGTACCCTCGAAGGGAGTGAGCAGTTCTTC. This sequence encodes CASSTLEGSEQFF.

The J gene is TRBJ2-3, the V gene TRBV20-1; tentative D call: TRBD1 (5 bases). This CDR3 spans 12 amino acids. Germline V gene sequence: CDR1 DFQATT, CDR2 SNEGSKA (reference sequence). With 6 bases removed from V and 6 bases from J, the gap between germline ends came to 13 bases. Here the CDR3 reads CSARENLDTQYF. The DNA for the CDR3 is TGCAGTGCCAGGGAAAACTTGGATACGCAGTATTTT.

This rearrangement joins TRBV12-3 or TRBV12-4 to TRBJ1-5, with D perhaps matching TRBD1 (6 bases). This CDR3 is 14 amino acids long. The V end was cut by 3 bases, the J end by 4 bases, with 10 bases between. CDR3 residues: CASSFGRGNQPQHF. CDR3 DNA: TGTGCCAGCAGTTTCGGCAGGGGAAATCAGCCCCAGCATTTT.

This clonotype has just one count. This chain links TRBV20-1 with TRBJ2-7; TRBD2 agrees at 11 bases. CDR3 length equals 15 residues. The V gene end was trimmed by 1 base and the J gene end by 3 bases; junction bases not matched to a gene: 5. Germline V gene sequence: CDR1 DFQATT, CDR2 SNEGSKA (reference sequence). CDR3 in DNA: TGCAGTGCTAGAGTAGCTAGCGGGGGGAACTACGAGCAGTACTTC. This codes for CSARVASGGNYEQYF.

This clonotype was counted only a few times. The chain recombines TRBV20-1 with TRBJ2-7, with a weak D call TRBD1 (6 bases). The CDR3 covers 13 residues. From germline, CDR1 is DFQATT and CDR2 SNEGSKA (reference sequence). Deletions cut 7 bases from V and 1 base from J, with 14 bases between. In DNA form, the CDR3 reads TGCAGTGAGACAGGTACCCCATCCTACGAGCAGTACTTC. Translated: CSETGTPSYEQYF.

The CDR3 region is CSASMGGGYYSPLHF. DNA for the CDR3: TGCAGTGCTAGTATGGGGGGTGGTTACTATTCACCCCTCCACTTT. The chain uses TRBV20-1 and TRBJ1-6, with a weak D call TRBD1 (5 bases). Germline CDR1 and CDR2: DFQATT and SNEGSKA (reference sequence). V lost 3 bases to trimming and J lost 8 bases, with 17 bases between them. The CDR3 runs to 15 residues.

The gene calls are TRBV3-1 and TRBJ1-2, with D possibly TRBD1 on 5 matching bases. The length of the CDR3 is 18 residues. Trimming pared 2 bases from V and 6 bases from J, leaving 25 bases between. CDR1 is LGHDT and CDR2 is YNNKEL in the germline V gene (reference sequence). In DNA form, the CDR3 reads TGTGCCAGCAGCCAAAGACCTACGCGGGACGGGGGTATGCATGGCTACACCTTC. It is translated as CASSQRPTRDGGMHGYTF.

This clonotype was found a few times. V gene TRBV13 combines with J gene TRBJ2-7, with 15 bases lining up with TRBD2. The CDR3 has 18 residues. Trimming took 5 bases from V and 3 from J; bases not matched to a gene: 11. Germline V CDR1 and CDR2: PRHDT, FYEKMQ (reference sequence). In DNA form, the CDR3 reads TGTGCCAGCAGCCTAAATATCGGACTAGCGGGGGGGCACTACGAGCAGTACTTC. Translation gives CASSLNIGLAGGHYEQYF.

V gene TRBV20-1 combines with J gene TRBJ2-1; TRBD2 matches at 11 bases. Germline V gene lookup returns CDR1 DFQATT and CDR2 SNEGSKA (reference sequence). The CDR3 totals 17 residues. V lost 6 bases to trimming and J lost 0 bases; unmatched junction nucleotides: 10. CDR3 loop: CSASANSGRGSYNEQFF. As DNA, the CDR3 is TGCAGTGCCTCGGCAAATAGCGGGAGGGGCTCCTACAATGAGCAGTTCTTC.

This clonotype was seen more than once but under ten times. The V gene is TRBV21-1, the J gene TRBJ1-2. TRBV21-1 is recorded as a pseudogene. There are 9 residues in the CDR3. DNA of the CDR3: TGTGCCAGCGGGGTACGCTACACCTTC. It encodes CASGVRYTF.

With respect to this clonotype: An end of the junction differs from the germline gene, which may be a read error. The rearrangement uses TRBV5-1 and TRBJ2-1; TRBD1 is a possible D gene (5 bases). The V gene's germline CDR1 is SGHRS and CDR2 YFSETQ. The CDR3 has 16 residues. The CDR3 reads CAGSWGPDKTYNEQFF. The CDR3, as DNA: TGCGCCGGCAGCTGGGGCCCCGACAAGACCTACAATGAGCAGTTCTTC.